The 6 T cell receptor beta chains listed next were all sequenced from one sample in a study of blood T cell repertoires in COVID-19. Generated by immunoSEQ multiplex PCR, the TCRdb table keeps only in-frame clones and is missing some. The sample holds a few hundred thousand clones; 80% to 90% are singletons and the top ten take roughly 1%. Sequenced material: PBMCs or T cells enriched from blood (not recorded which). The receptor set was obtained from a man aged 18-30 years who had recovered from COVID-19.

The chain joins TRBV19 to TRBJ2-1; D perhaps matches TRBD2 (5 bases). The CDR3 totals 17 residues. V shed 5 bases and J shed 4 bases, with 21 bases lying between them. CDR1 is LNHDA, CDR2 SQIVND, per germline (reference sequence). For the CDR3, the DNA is TGTGCCAGTAGTCGCGACGGAGCGGCCCTAAAATACAATGAGCAGTTCTTC. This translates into CASSRDGAALKYNEQFF.

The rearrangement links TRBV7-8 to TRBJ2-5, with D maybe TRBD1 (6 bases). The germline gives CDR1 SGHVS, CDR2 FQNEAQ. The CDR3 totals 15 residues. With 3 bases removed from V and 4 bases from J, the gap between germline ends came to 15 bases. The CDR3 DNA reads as TGTGCCAGCAGCTTTCACAGGGTGCGATCAGAGACCCAGTACTTC. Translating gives CASSFHRVRSETQYF. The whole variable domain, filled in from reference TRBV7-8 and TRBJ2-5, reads GAGVSQSPRYKVAKRGQDVALRCDPISGHVSLFWYQQALGQGPEFLTYFQNEAQLDKSGLPSDRFFAERPEGSVSTLKIQRTQQEDSAVYLCASSFHRVRSETQYFGPGTRLLVL.

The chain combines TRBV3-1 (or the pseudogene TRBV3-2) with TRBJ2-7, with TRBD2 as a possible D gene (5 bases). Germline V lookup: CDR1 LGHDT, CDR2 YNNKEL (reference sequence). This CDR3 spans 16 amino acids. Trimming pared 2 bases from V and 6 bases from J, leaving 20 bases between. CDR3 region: CASSQRGAAVRSEQYF. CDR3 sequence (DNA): TGTGCCAGCAGCCAACGAGGAGCGGCGGTACGGAGCGAGCAGTACTTC.

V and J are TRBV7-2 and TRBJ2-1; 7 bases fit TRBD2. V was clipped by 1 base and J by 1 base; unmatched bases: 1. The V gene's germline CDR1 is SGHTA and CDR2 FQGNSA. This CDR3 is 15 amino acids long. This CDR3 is CASSLGGGSYNEQFF. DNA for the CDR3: TGTGCCAGCAGCTTAGGCGGGGGATCCTACAATGAGCAGTTCTTC.

Here the CDR3 reads CASRTGSNQPQHF. The CDR3 coding sequence is TGTGCCAGCCGGACAGGGAGCAATCAGCCCCAGCATTTT. The V and J genes are TRBV12-3 or TRBV12-4 and TRBJ1-5; 8 bases fit TRBD1. There are 13 residues in the CDR3. Trimming cost V 8 bases and J 1 base; bases outside gene matches: 1.

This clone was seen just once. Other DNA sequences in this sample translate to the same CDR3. The CDR3 region is CASSLDGDYGYTF. The DNA for the CDR3 is TGCGCCAGCAGCTTGGACGGGGACTATGGCTACACCTTC. V and J are TRBV5-1 and TRBJ1-2; D is unclear. The V gene's germline CDR1 is SGHRS and CDR2 YFSETQ. This CDR3 comprises 13 residues. Between the trimmed V and J ends, which lost 0 bases and 3 bases, there was a span of 6 bases.